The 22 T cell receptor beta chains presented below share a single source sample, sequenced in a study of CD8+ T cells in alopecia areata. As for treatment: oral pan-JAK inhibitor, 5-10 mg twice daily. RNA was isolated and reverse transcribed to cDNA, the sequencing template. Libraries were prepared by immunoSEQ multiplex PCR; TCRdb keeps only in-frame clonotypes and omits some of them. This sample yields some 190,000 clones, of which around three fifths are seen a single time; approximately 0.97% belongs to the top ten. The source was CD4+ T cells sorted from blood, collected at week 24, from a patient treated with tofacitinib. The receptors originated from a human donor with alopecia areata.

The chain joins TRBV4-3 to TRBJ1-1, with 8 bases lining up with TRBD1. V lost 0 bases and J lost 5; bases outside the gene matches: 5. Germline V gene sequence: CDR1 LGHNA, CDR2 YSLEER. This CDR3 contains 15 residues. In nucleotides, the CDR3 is TGCGCCAGCAGCCAAGATCATCGACAGGGGACTGAAGCTTTCTTT. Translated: CASSQDHRQGTEAFF.

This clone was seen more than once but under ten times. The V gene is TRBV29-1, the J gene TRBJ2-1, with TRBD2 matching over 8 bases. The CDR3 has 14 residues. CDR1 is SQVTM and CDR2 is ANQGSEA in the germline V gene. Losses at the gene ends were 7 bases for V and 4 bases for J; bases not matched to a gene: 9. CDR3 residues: CSANPGGPYNEQFF. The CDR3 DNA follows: TGCAGCGCTAACCCGGGGGGGCCGTACAATGAGCAGTTCTTC.

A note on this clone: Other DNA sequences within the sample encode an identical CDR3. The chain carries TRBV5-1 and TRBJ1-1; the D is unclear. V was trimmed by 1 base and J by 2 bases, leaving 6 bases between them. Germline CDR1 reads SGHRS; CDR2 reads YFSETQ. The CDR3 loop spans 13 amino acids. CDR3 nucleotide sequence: TGCGCCAGCAGCTTGTGGGAAAACACTGAAGCTTTCTTT. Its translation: CASSLWENTEAFF. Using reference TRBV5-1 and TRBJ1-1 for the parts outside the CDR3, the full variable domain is KAGVTQTPRYLIKTRGQQVTLSCSPISGHRSVSWYQQTPGQGLQFLFEYFSETQRNKGNFPGRFSGRQFSNSRSEMNVSTLELGDSALYLCASSLWENTEAFFGQGTRLTVV.

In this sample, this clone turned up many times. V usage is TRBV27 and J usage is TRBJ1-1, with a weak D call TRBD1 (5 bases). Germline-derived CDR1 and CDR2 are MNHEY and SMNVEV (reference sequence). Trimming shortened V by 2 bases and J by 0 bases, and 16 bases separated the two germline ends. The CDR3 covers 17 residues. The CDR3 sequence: CASSLGGASLMNTEAFF. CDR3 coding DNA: TGTGCCAGCAGTTTAGGAGGGGCGTCCCTTATGAACACTGAAGCTTTCTTT.

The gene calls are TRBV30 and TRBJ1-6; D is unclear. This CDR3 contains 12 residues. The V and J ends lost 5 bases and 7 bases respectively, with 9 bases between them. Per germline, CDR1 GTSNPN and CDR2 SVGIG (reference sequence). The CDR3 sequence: CAWGLWNSPLHF. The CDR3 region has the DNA TGTGCCTGGGGCCTCTGGAATTCACCCCTCCACTTT.

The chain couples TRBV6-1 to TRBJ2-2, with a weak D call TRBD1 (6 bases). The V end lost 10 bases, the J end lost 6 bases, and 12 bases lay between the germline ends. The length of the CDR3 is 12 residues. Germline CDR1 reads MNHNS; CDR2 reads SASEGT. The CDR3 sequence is CAIRGLAGELFF. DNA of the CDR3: TGTGCCATCAGGGGTCTGGCCGGGGAGCTGTTTTTT.

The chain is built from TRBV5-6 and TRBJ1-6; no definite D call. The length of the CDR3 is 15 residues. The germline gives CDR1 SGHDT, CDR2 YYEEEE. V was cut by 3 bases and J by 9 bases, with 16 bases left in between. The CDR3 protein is CASSSRADPFSPLHF. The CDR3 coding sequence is TGTGCCAGCAGCTCCCGGGCGGACCCCTTTTCACCCCTCCACTTT.

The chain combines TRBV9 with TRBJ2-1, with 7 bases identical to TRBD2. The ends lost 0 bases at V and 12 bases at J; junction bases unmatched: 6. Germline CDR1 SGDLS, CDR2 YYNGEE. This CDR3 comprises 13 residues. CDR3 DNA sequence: TGTGCCAGCAGCGTAGTCACTAGCGCCCTGCAGTTCTTC. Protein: CASSVVTSALQFF.

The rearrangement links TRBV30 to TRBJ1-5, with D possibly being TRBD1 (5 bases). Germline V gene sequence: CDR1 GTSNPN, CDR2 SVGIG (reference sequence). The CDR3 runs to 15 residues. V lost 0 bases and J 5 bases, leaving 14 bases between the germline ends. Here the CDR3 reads CAWSVTNLGDQPQHF. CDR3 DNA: TGTGCCTGGAGTGTGACAAACCTAGGGGATCAGCCCCAGCATTTT.

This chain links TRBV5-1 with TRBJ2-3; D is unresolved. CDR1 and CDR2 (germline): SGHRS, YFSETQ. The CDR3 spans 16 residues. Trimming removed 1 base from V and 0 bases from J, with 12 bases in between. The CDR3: CASSLSLKESTDTQYF. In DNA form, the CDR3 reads TGCGCCAGCAGCTTGTCTTTGAAAGAGAGCACAGATACGCAGTATTTT.

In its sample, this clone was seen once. CDR3 sequence reads: CASGTGGDYTEAFF. The CDR3 DNA reads TGTGCATCTGGGACAGGGGGCGACTACACTGAAGCTTTCTTT. This chain links TRBV30 with TRBJ1-1; 12 positions agree with TRBD1. Per the germline V gene, CDR1 is GTSNPN and CDR2 is SVGIG (reference sequence). CDR3 length: 14 amino acids.

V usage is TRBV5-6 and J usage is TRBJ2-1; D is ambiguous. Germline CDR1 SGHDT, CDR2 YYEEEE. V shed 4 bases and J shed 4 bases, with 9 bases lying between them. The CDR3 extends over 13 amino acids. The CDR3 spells CASSARSYNEQFF. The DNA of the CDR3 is TGTGCCAGCAGCGCCCGGTCATACAATGAGCAGTTCTTC.

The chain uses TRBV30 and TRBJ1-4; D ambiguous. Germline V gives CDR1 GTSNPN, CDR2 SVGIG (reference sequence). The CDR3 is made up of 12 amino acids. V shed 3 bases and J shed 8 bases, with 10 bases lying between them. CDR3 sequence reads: CAWRDGGEKLFF. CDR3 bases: TGTGCCTGGAGAGATGGTGGGGAAAAACTGTTTTTT. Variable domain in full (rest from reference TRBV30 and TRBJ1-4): SQTIHQWPATLVQPVGSPLSLECTVEGTSNPNLYWYRQAAGRGLQLLFYSVGIGQISSEVPQNLSASRPQDRQFILSSKKLLLSDSGFYLCAWRDGGEKLFFGSGTQLSVL.

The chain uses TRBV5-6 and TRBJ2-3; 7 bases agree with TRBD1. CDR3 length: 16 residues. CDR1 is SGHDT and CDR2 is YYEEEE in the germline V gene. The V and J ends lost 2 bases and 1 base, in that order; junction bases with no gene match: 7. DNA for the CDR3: TGTGCCAGCAGCTTCTTCGACAGGGCCGGCACAGATACGCAGTATTTT. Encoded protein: CASSFFDRAGTDTQYF.

The CDR3, as DNA: TGCGCCAGCAGCGACGGACAGGGGGCTGGCGAGCAGTACTTC. Its translation is CASSDGQGAGEQYF. V is TRBV5-1 and J is TRBJ2-7; 11 bases map to TRBD1. Looked up from germline, CDR1 is SGHRS and CDR2 is YFSETQ. V dropped 4 bases and J dropped 6; count of bases not matched to a gene: 6. The CDR3 covers 14 residues.

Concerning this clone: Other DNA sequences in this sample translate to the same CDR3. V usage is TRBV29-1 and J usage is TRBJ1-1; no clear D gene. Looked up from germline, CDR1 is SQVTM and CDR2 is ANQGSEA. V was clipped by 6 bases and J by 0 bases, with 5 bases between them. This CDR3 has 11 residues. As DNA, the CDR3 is TGCAGCGTCGGGGTGAACACTGAAGCTTTCTTT. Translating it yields CSVGVNTEAFF.

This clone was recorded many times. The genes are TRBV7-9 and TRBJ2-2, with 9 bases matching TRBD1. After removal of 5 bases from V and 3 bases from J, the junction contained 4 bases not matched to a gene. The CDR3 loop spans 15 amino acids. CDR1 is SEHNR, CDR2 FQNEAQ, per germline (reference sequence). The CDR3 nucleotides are TGTGCCAGCAGCCCATGGACAGGGGACACCGGGGAGCTGTTTTTT. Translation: CASSPWTGDTGELFF.

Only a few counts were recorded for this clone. CDR3 loop: CASSLGDDTGELFF. The CDR3 DNA follows: TGTGCCAGCAGCTTGGGGGATGACACCGGGGAGCTGTTTTTT. This chain connects TRBV5-5 to TRBJ2-2; no clear D. V gave up 0 bases and J gave up 3 bases, with 6 bases separating them. The CDR3 sequence is 14 residues long. CDR1 is SGHKS, CDR2 YYEKEE, per germline (reference sequence).

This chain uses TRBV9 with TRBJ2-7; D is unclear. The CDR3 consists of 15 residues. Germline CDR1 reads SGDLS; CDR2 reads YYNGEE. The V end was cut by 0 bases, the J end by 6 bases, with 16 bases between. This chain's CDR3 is CASSVERGYPSEQYF. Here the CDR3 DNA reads TGTGCCAGCAGCGTAGAACGAGGTTATCCTTCCGAGCAGTACTTC.

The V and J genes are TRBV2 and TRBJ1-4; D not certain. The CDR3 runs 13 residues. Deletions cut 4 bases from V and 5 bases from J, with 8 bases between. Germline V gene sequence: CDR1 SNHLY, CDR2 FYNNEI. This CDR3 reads CASSGGNNEKLFF. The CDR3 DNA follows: TGTGCCAGCAGTGGAGGGAACAATGAAAAACTGTTTTTT.

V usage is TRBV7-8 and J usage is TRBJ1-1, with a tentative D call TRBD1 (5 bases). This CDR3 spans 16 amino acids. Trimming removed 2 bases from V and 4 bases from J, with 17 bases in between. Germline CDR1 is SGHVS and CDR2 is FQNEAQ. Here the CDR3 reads CASSLLGLSGTTEAFF. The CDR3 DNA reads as TGTGCCAGCAGCTTACTAGGGCTTTCGGGGACCACTGAAGCTTTCTTT.

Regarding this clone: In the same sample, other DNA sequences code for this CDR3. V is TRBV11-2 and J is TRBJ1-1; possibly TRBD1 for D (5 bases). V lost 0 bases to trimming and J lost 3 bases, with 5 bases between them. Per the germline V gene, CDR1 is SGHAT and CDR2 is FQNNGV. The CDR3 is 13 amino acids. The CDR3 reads CASSLDRDTEAFF. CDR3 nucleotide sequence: TGTGCCAGCAGCTTAGACAGGGACACTGAAGCTTTCTTT.